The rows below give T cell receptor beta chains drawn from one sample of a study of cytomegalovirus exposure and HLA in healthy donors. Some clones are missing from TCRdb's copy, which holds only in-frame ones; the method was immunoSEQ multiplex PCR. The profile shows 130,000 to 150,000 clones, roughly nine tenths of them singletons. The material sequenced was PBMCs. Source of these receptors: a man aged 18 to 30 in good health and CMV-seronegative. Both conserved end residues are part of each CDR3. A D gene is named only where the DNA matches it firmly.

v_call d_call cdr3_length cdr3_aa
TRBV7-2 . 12 CASSLVRYEQYF
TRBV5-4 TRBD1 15 CASSFGGGGDYGYTF
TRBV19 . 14 CASSIDLRVETQYF
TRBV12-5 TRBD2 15 CASGLESGRVETQYF
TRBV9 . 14 CASSVTRSNTEAFF
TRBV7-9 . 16 CASSPREGVSVTEAFF
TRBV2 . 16 CASRTSSRGGTGELFF
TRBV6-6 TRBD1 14 CASTPGQEVYGYTF
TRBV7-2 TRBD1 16 CASSLVGTGGVDTQYF
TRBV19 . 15 CASSQGNSLNTEAFF
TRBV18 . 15 CASSPRGGISYEQYF
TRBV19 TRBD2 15 CASSTSGANTGELFF
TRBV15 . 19 CATSDQIKRGAPRDYGYTF
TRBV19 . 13 CASSYVDYYGYTF
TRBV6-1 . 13 CASSGGPTYEQYF
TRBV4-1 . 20 CASSQRIFYPPGNLTDTQYF
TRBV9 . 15 CASSPSGVGTGELFF
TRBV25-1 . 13 CASSEGLTNEQYF
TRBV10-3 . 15 CAISESNSQYNEQFF
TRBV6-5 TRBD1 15 CASSWTGGRAGELFF
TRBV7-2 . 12 CASSQRVYGYTF
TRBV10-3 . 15 CAISEAGHDSDTQYF
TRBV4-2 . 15 CASSRKTASNTEAFF
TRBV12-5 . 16 CASGLILGGRRQPQHF
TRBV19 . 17 CASSISSTVGTSYGYTF
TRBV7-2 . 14 CASRQNSAQETQYF
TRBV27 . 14 CASSFAEKNTEAFF
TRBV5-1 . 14 CASSLEAGAKTQYF
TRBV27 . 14 CASSDGTRGTEAFF
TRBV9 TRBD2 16 CASSVGGIAGDYEQFF
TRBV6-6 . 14 CAGWGGTTNEKLFF
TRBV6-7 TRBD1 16 CASIRRIRGRGETQYF
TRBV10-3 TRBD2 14 CAISVGLAYNEQFF
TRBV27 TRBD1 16 CASSSLSGTGIGEQYF
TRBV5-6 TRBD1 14 CASSSTGSAETQYF
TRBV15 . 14 CATQEAGDNYGYTF
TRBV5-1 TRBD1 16 CASSLGQGTGTGELFF
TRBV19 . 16 CASSLSTAALNTEAFF